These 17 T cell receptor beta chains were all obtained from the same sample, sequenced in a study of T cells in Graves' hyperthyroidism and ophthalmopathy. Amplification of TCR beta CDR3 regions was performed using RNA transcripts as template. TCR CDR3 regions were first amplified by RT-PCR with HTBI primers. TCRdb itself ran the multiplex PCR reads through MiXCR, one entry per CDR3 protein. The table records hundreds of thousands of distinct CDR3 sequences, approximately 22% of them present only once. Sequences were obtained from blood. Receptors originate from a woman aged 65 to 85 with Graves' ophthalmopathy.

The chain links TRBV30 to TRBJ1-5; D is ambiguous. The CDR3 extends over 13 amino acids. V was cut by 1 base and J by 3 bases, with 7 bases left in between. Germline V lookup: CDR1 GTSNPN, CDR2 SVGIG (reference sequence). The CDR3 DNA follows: TGTGCCTGGAGTGGGACGGACAATCAGCCCCAGCATTTT. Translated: CAWSGTDNQPQHF. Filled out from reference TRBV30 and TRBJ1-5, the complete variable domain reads SQTIHQWPATLVQPVGSPLSLECTVEGTSNPNLYWYRQAAGRGLQLLFYSVGIGQISSEVPQNLSASRPQDRQFILSSKKLLLSDSGFYLCAWSGTDNQPQHFGDGTRLSIL.

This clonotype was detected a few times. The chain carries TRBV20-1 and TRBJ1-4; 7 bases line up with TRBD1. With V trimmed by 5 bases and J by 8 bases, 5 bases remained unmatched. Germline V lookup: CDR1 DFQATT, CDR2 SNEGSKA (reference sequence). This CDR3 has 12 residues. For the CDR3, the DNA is TGCAGTGCTTCACAGGGGTGGGAAAAACTGTTTTTT. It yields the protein CSASQGWEKLFF.

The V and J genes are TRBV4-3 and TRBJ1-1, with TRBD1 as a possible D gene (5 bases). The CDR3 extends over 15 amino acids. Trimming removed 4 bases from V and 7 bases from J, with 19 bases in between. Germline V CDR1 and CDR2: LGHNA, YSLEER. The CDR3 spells CASSRRPGTGSEAFF. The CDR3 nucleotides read TGCGCCAGCAGCCGCCGACCGGGGACCGGGAGTGAAGCTTTCTTT.

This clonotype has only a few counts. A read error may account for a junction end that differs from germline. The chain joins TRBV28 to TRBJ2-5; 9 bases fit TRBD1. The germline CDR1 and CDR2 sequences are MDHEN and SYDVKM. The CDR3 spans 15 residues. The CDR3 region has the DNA TGTGCCAGCAGCGAACAGGGGGCTTGGGGAGAGGCCCAGTACTTC. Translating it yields CASSEQGAWGEAQYF.

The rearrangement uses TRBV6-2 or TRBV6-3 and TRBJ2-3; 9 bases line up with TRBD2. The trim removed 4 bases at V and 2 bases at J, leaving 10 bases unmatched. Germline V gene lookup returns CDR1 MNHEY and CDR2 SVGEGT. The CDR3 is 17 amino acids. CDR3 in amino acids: CASSWPLTSGVTDTQYF. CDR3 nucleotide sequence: TGTGCCAGCAGTTGGCCCCTGACTAGCGGTGTCACAGATACGCAGTATTTT.

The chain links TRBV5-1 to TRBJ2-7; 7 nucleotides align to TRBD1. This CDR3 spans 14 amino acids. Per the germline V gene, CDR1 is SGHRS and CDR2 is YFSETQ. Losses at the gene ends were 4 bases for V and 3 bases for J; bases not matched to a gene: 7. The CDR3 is CASSPGTAYYEQYF. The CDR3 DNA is TGCGCCAGCAGCCCGGGGACAGCCTACTACGAGCAGTACTTC. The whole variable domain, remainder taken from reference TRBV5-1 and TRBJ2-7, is KAGVTQTPRYLIKTRGQQVTLSCSPISGHRSVSWYQQTPGQGLQFLFEYFSETQRNKGNFPGRFSGRQFSNSRSEMNVSTLELGDSALYLCASSPGTAYYEQYFGPGTRLTVT.

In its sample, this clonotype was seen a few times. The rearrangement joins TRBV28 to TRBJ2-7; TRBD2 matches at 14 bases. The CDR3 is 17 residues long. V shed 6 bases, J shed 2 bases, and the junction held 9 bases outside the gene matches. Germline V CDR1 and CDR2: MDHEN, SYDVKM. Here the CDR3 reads CASSPGLAGAQAYEQYF. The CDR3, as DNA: TGTGCCAGCAGCCCGGGACTAGCGGGAGCGCAGGCCTACGAGCAGTACTTC.

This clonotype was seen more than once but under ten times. This CDR3 reads CATSDPRDRNYGYTF. DNA for the CDR3: TGTGCCACCAGTGATCCCCGGGACAGAAACTATGGCTACACCTTC. This chain connects TRBV24-1 to TRBJ1-2; 7 bases map to TRBD1. The V segment lost 3 bases and the J segment 2 bases; nucleotides outside the gene matches: 5. There are 15 residues in the CDR3. CDR1 is KGHDR and CDR2 is SFDVKD in the germline V gene.

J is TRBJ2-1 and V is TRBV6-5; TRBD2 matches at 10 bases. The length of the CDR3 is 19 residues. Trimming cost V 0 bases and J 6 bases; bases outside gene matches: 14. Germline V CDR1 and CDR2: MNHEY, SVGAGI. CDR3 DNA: TGTGCCAGCAGTTACTCTCTCGGACTAGCGGATTCGGAGGGCAATGAGCAGTTCTTC. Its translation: CASSYSLGLADSEGNEQFF.

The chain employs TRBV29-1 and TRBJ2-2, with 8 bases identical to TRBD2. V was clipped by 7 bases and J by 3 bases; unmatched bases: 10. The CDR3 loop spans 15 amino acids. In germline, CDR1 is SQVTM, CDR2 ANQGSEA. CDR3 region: CSADGGGGHTGELFF. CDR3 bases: TGCAGCGCCGACGGGGGGGGGGGCCACACCGGGGAGCTGTTTTTT.

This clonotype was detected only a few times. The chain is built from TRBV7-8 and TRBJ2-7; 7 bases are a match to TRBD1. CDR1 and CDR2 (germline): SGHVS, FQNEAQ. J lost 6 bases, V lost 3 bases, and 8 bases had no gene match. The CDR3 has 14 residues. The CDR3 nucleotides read TGTGCCAGCAGCTTCGGACAGGAAAGGTCCGAGCAGTACTTC. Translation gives CASSFGQERSEQYF.

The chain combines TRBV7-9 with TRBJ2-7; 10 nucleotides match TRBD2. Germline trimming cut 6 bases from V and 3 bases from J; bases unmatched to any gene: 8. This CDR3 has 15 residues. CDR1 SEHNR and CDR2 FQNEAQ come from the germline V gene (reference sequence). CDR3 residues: CASRTTSGTHYEQYF. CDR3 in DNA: TGTGCCAGCAGGACCACTAGCGGGACCCACTACGAGCAGTACTTC.

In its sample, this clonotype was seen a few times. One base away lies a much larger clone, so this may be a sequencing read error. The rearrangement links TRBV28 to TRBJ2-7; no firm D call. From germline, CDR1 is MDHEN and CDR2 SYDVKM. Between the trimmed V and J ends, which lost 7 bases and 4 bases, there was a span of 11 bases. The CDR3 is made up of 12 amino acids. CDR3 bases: TGTGCCAGCAAGCCAACCACATACGAGCAGTACTTC. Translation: CASKPTTYEQYF.

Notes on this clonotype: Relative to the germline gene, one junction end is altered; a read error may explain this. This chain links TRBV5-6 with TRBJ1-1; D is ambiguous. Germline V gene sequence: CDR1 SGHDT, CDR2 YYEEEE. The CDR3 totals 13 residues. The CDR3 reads CASSLFRNAEAFF. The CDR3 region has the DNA TGTGCCAGCAGCTTGTTCCGGAACGCTGAAGCTTTCTTT.

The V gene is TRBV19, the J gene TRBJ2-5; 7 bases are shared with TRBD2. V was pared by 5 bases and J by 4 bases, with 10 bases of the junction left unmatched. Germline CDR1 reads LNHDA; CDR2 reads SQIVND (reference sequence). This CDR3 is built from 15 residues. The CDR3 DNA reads TGTGCCAGTAGTCCTGATGCGGGGGTAGGAGAGACCCAGTACTTC. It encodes CASSPDAGVGETQYF.

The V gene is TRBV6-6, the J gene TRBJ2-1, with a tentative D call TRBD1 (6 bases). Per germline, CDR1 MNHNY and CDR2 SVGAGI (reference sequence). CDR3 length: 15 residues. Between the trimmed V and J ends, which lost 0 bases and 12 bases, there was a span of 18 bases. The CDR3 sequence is CASSYSDSPRTRQFF. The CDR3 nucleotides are TGTGCCAGCAGTTACTCGGACAGCCCCAGGACACGGCAGTTCTTC.

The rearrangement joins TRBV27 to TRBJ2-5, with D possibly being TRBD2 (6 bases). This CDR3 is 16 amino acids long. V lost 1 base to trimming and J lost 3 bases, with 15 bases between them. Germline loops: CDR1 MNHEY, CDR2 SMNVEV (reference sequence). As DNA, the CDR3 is TGTGCCAGCAGTTTATGGGCGGGGCAGGGTGAAGAGACCCAGTACTTC. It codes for CASSLWAGQGEETQYF.